One sample yielded the 12 T cell receptor beta chains listed below, sequenced in a study of post-analysis software for immune sequencing data. Tagging with unique molecular identifiers was a feature of the TCR beta cDNA libraries. TCRdb re-called the PCR reads with MiXCR, one entry per CDR3 protein. Among approximately 660,000 distinct CDR3 sequences, approximately 59% were seen once, and the ten largest hold 11%. Study outcomes and limitations: With TRBV5-6, TRBV5-1 and TRBV20-1 included, about five TRBV segments were more frequent in patients than in controls.

Which antigens these TCRs recognize remains unknown. Material for sequencing was blood. These receptors were taken from a girl aged 2 to 9 with multiple sclerosis.

The rearrangement joins TRBV4-1 to TRBJ2-3, with 9 bases matching TRBD2. CDR1 is MGHRA and CDR2 is YSYEKL in the germline V gene. The CDR3 extends over 16 amino acids. The ends lost 1 base at V and 3 bases at J; junction bases unmatched: 5. For the CDR3, the DNA is TGCGCCAGCAGCCAAGCGGATAGCGGGAGAACAGATACGCAGTATTTT. This sequence encodes CASSQADSGRTDTQYF.

The J gene is TRBJ1-2, the V gene TRBV29-1; the D is unclear. The ends were cut back, 4 bases at V and 6 bases at J, with 9 bases in the middle. Germline V CDR1 and CDR2: SQVTM, ANQGSEA. The length of the CDR3 is 11 residues. CDR3 bases: TGCAGCGTTGCCAGGAGTGATGGCTACACCTTC. Encoded protein: CSVARSDGYTF.

The chain couples TRBV4-1 to TRBJ2-3; D is unresolved. V was pared by 1 base and J by 2 bases, with 10 bases between. The germline V gene encodes CDR1 MGHRA and CDR2 YSYEKL. This CDR3 has 15 amino acids. As DNA, the CDR3 is TGCGCCAGCAGCCAAGTAGGCGAGACCACAGATACGCAGTATTTT. Translated, it gives CASSQVGETTDTQYF.

The table lists this clonotype with a few counts. This sequence joins TRBV6-6 and TRBJ2-3; no clear D. The CDR3 extends over 15 amino acids. V was pared by 7 bases and J by 1 base, with 15 bases between. The germline gives CDR1 MNHNY, CDR2 SVGAGI (reference sequence). This CDR3 reads CASNSYTQGTDTQYF. The CDR3 coding sequence is TGTGCCAGCAACAGTTACACTCAGGGCACAGATACGCAGTATTTT.

The V call is TRBV30, the J call TRBJ1-1; tentatively, D is TRBD1 (6 bases). Germline V CDR1 and CDR2: GTSNPN, SVGIG (reference sequence). The CDR3 is made up of 16 amino acids. V shed 3 bases and J shed 0 bases, with 17 bases lying between them. CDR3 sequence: CAWRSNRVDMNTEAFF. CDR3 coding DNA: TGTGCCTGGAGGTCCAACAGGGTCGACATGAACACTGAAGCTTTCTTT.

This clonotype came up a few times. The V and J genes are TRBV29-1 and TRBJ1-1, with D unclear. V lost 2 bases to trimming and J lost 0 bases, with 10 bases between them. The germline V gene encodes CDR1 SQVTM and CDR2 ANQGSEA. The CDR3 loop spans 14 amino acids. The CDR3 protein is CSVEKGFMNTEAFF. In DNA form, the CDR3 reads TGCAGCGTTGAAAAGGGATTCATGAACACTGAAGCTTTCTTT. Full variable domain (missing parts from reference TRBV29-1 and TRBJ1-1): SAVISQKPSRDICQRGTSLTIQCQVDSQVTMMFWYRQQPGQSLTLIATANQGSEATYESGFVIDKFPISRPNLTFSTLTVSNMSPEDSSIYLCSVEKGFMNTEAFFGQGTRLTVV.

The V call is TRBV7-9, the J call TRBJ2-3, with TRBD2 identical over 9 bases. After removal of 5 bases from V and 2 bases from J, the junction contained 8 bases not matched to a gene. The length of the CDR3 is 16 residues. Germline CDR1 SEHNR, CDR2 FQNEAQ (reference sequence). CDR3 protein: CASSLMLAGITDTQYF. The CDR3 DNA sequence: TGTGCCAGCAGCCTAATGCTAGCGGGGATCACAGATACGCAGTATTTT. Drawing the rest from reference TRBV7-9 and TRBJ2-3, the complete variable domain is DTGVSQNPRHKITKRGQNVTFRCDPISEHNRLYWYRQTLGQGPEFLTYFQNEAQLEKSRLLSDRFSAERPKGSFSTLEIQRTEQGDSAMYLCASSLMLAGITDTQYFGPGTRLTVL.

V gene TRBV20-1 combines with J gene TRBJ1-1; 7 bases agree with TRBD1. Germline loops: CDR1 DFQATT, CDR2 SNEGSKA (reference sequence). The length of the CDR3 is 12 residues. J gave up 5 bases and V 4 bases, and 4 bases lay outside the gene matches. CDR3 region: CSATTGETEAFF. CDR3 bases: TGCAGTGCTACTACAGGGGAAACTGAAGCTTTCTTT.

This chain uses TRBV12-3 or TRBV12-4 with TRBJ2-1; D is possibly TRBD1 or TRBD2 (5 bases each). V was clipped by 1 base and J by 0 bases, with 10 bases between them. The CDR3 is 16 amino acids. The CDR3 bases are TGTGCCAGCAGTTTAGTCCGGGACGTCTCCTACAATGAGCAGTTCTTC. Its translation is CASSLVRDVSYNEQFF.

The chain has TRBV20-1 and TRBJ2-1, with D perhaps assigned TRBD1 or TRBD2 (6 bases each). The V gene's germline CDR1 is DFQATT and CDR2 SNEGSKA (reference sequence). Between the trimmed V and J ends, which lost 6 bases and 0 bases, there was a span of 12 bases. The CDR3 runs to 14 residues. The CDR3 DNA is TGCAGTGCCGGAGGGGGGTTCTCCTACAATGAGCAGTTCTTC. Residues: CSAGGGFSYNEQFF.

This clonotype was seen only once. One junction end disagrees with the germline gene, perhaps due to a read error. This rearrangement joins TRBV5-5 to TRBJ2-3; D may be TRBD2 (6 bases). This CDR3 spans 14 amino acids. CDR1 and CDR2 (germline): SGHKS, YYEKEE (reference sequence). In nucleotides, the CDR3 is TGTGCCAGCGGTTTTGAGGGGAGGACGGATACGCGGTATTTT. This encodes CASGFEGRTDTRYF.

V gene TRBV11-3 combines with J gene TRBJ2-7, with 11 bases lining up with TRBD2. The ends lost 5 bases at V and 2 bases at J; junction bases unmatched: 8. From germline, CDR1 is SGHNT and CDR2 YENEEA. The CDR3 covers 16 residues. DNA for the CDR3: TGTGCCAGCAGCCCAGTAGCGGGAGGGCCAGCCTACGAGCAGTACTTC. Translation: CASSPVAGGPAYEQYF.